Here is one TCR beta chain with its context. No antigen is known for it. No much larger clone exists at a distance of one base, and base qualities are not known. Library preparation used the immunoSEQ multiplex PCR assay. A mixture of 60 forward primers for TCR Vbeta segments and 13 reverse primers for TCR Jbeta segments was used in the multiplex PCR. A multiplex PCR assay on genomic DNA amplified the CDR3 region of rearranged TCR beta genes. On the Illumina HiSeq System, the amplified TCR beta libraries were sequenced as 87-base-pair reads. The original pipeline was this. A later analysis tallied 75 million to 85 million unique TCR beta chains across the 666 repertoires, and some 10 million of those chains were shared by two or more donors. Raw reads were error-corrected and collapsed into unique sequences with a nearest-neighbor algorithm that merged closely related sequences to remove PCR and sequencing errors. V, D and J gene segments were assigned by aligning CDR3 sequences to IMGT reference sequences. For a sequence to be retained, a match of at least six nucleotides was required to both a V gene segment and a J gene segment. A rearrangement was called productive if the CDR3 had no stop codons and remained in frame with V and J, and every other rearrangement was called non-productive. CDR3 was defined according to IMGT convention as the region running from the second conserved V-encoded cysteine to the conserved J-encoded phenylalanine. In an earlier analysis of roughly 580 of the donors, sequences lacking an unambiguous match to a single V gene segment were excluded. An earlier analysis of about 600 of the donors called V segments functional above 56.7% productive rearrangements and segregating when the between-donor standard deviation exceeded 5%. A statistical classification framework was developed to diagnose cytomegalovirus status using the catalog of TCR beta chain sequences. In a later analysis, V and J genes were assigned by comparing TCR nucleotide sequences against IMGT/GENE-DB human TR gene sequences. In a later analysis, CDR3 sequences and most-parsimonious VDJ recombination scenarios were assigned using the TCRdist pipeline. In a later analysis, each TCR beta chain was defined by its CDR3 amino acid sequence together with its V-gene family, and reads without a unique V-gene family were excluded. To address suspected cross-contamination and a sequencing artifact, a later analysis removed around 600 highly shared, low-generation-probability nucleotide sequences. In a later analysis, a clonal expansion index for each public chain was calculated from normalized within-repertoire ranks of inferred template counts. In a later analysis, generation probabilities were computed with a VDJ recombination model fitted to out-of-frame rearrangements, and the resulting probabilities were checked against IGoR. In a later analysis, hypergeometric tests were used to score TCR-TCR, TCR-HLA and TCR-CMV co-occurrence, with a repertoire-size bias correction applied to TCR pairs. False discovery rates were estimated in a later analysis by permuting HLA or CMV assignments 20 times. In a later analysis, co-occurring TCRs were grouped with DBSCAN, and TCRdist sequence similarity was added when clustering was performed within HLA-allele-positive subsets. Repertoires with fewer than 30,000 or more than 120,000 public chains, plus five repertoires with anomalous nucleotide sharing, were excluded from co-occurrence clustering. Imported from immuneACCESS, the table was reduced by TCRdb to in-frame sequences with V and J called. These copies leave out some clones; in studies compared against another copy, an unresolved V gene accounts for under half, and the cause of the remainder is not known. The DNA was the basis for D and trimming; V, J and clone size are from that table. The sample includes 120,000 or so clones, with roughly 70% observed a single time. Roughly 3% of the sample goes to the ten largest clones.

The data belong to a study of cytomegalovirus exposure and HLA in healthy donors (TCRdb year 2017). As for the study more broadly: An earlier analysis of 587 of the donors reported 276 Gb of sequence data and approximately 120 million unique TCR beta sequences obtained from about 180 million T cells. Approximately 300 gigabases of sequencing data and around 85 million unique TCR sequences made up an early release that covered over 550 HLA-typed donors. Of the 398 genotyped donors, 65% to 90% were placed in the genetic ancestry cluster associated with self-reported Caucasian donors. The study was designed to test whether signatures of past pathogen exposure could be identified by cataloging public T cell receptors. The study used immunosequencing to profile the T cell repertoires of 600 to 850 subjects and linked those repertoires to cytomegalovirus serostatus. Besides the first cohort of around 670 subjects, a separate validation cohort made up of over a hundred different subjects was used. The study combined high-throughput TCR immunosequencing, statistical association of individual TCRs with disease status, and machine learning to predict cytomegalovirus infection status. To study patterns of TCR occurrence, a later analysis re-analyzed previously published TCR beta repertoires from 650 to 750 donors and added high-resolution HLA genotyping. The later analysis used no new phenotypic data to find candidate immune exposures, relying instead on TCR beta sequences and their occurrence across donors. An earlier analysis of 587 of the donors used high-throughput TCR beta sequencing to judge whether each TCR beta V gene segment behaved as functional or pseudogenic. Donor age, sex, ethnicity and CMV serostatus were collected together with the repertoire data. Genome-wide SNP genotypes for about three fifths of the roughly 700 donors were used in a later genetic analysis, which treated that subset as a discovery cohort. All discovery cohort repertoires had been generated using a single sequencing platform. HLA typing included class I and class II loci at four-digit resolution. Typing coverage differed by locus: A, B, C, DRB1 and DQB1 were typed in roughly 629-640 donors, DQA1 in about 500, DPA1 in around 610, and DPB1 in 400 to 490. Because of strong linkage in the cohort, roughly five DR-DQ haplotypes were treated as single units for association and clustering. Among roughly 400 genotyped donors of the cohort, an average of about 240,000 unique TCR beta nucleotide sequences was sequenced per donor, of which 15% to 20% were non-productive.

Beyond this particular receptor, the publication reports: Correlated functional status among segregating V segments might reflect linkage disequilibrium, but an unknown experimental factor could not be ruled out. Most TCR sequences were observed very rarely across donors, whereas some public TCRs were present in many individuals. According to a later analysis, TCR association rates differed among HLA loci, with DRB1 alleles showing the most associated TCRs and HLA-C alleles showing the fewest. In a later analysis, HLA-associated TCR beta chains were found to be more clonally expanded and to have lower generation probabilities than equally common non-associated chains. The only immune exposure information available for the cohort was CMV serostatus. Assigning TCR associations to individual alleles was difficult when HLA alleles, especially DR and DQ, strongly co-occurred. Several of the top co-occurrence clusters appeared to be linked to parvovirus B19, influenza, CMV and Epstein-Barr virus, according to a later analysis. Because counts were too low, some 17 rarely observed V segments, including chromosome 9 orphons, were left out of the earlier analysis of some 600 of the donors. The sequencing pipeline was judged likely to have produced a cluster of highly shared sequence variants as a technical artifact. The classifier was reported to diagnose cytomegalovirus status with high specificity and sensitivity in both the original cohort and the validation cohort. A few of the identified cytomegalovirus-associated TCR beta chains were confirmed in vitro to be specific for cytomegalovirus antigens. HLA typing was unavailable for some donors at each locus, so association tests used only the typed subset. In a later analysis, most CMV-associated TCR beta chains were found to appear HLA-restricted, with HLA associations seemingly driven largely by CMV exposure. A further reported finding was that TCR beta sequences accurately predicted the HLA-A and HLA-B alleles for most subjects in the first cohort. The study listed 164 TCR beta chains as associated with cytomegalovirus. Sequencing depth was assumed to be roughly uniform across donors in the presence/absence analyses, though that assumption may not hold. Because the 87-base-pair reads could not distinguish some IMGT-functional V segments, including TRBV6-2 and TRBV6-3, those segments were excluded. In a later genetic analysis, fewer N-insertions in productive TCRs were reported among donors in an Asian-associated ancestry cluster than the approximately 670-donor mean. Only TCR beta chains were sequenced in this cohort, and the absence of alpha or paired-chain data limited detectable features. It was suggested by the authors that the approach could potentially be generalized to other disease states and immunological phenotypes. In an earlier analysis of about 600 of the donors, most TCR beta V segments appeared in productive rearrangements about 87% or about 30% of the time, broadly matching IMGT annotations. Specific HLA alleles were associated with about 17,000 TCR beta sequences at a false discovery rate of 0.05 in a later analysis. In a later genetic analysis, a missense DCLRE1C variant was associated with V-gene and J-gene trimming of TCR beta chains, and the association was replicated in an independent cohort.

According to the germline V gene (reference sequence), CDR1 reads SEHNR and CDR2 reads FQNEAQ. The CDR3 starts with the cysteine, ends with the phenylalanine, and has 16 residues. Solely the CDR3 DNA is kept, with 48 bases framed from the first base. Relative to germline, V is missing 4 bases and J is missing 0 bases, with 8 bases of the junction outside any gene match. In total, approximately 610 healthy bone marrow donors made up the cohort. Cohort members were all nominally healthy when sampled, although unrecorded immune exposures were likely present. The donor was CMV seropositive and belonged to the group of more than 250 seropositive cohort members. A peripheral blood sample was collected from each donor, and TCR beta sequencing was performed on peripheral blood mononuclear cells. The Qiagen DNeasy Blood Extraction Kit was used to extract genomic DNA from the blood cell samples.

Recombination connected TRBV7-9 to TRBJ2-7; the junction holds 8 bases that match TRBD1. Material for sequencing was PBMCs. This TCR derives from a woman in her thirties or forties in good health and CMV-seropositive. The CDR3 protein sequence reads: CASSSTGTGNSYEQYF. The DNA sequence is TGTGCCAGCAGCTCAACCGGGACAGGAAACTCCTACGAGCAGTACTTC.